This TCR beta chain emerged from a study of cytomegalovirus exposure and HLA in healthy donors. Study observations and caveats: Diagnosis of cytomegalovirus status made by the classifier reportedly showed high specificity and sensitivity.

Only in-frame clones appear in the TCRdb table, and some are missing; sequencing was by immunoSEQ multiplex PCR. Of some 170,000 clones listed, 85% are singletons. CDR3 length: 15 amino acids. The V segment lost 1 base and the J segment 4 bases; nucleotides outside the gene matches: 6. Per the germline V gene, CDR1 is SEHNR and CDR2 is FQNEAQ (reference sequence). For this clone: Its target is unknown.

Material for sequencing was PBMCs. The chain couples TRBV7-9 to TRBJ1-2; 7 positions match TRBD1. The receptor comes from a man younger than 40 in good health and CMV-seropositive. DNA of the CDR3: TGTGCCAGCAGCTTAGAACAGGGGCGCCCCTATGGCTACACCTTC. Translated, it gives CASSLEQGRPYGYTF.